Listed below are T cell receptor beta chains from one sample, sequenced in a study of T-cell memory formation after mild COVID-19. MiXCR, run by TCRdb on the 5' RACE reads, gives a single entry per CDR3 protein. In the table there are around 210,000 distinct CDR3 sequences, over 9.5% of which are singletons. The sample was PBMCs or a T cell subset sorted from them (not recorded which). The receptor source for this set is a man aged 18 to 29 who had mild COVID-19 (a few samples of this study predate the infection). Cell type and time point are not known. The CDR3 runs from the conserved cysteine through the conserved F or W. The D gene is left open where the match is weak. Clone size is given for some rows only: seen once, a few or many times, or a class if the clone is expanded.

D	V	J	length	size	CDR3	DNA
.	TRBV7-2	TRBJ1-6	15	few	CASSARQTNNSPLHF	TGTGCCAGCAGCGCAAGACAGACGAATAATTCACCCCTCCACTTT
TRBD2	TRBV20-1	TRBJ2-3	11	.	CSASGTSTQYF	TGCAGTGCTTCCGGGACTAGTACGCAGTATTTT
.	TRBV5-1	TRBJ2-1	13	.	CASSKLDGDEQFF	TGCGCCAGCAGCAAACTAGACGGGGATGAGCAGTTCTTC
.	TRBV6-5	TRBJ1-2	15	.	CASSRRLSPNYGYTF	TGTGCCAGCAGCCGCCGACTAAGTCCTAACTATGGCTACACCTTC
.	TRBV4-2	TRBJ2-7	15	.	CASSQGYGTSYEQYF	TGTGCCAGCAGCCAAGGCTACGGTACAAGCTACGAGCAGTACTTC
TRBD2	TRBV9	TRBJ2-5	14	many	CASGPFGLAETQYF	TGTGCCAGCGGCCCATTTGGACTAGCAGAGACCCAGTACTTC
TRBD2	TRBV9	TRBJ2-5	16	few	CASSVSLAGGQETQYF	TGTGCCAGCAGCGTAAGCCTAGCGGGGGGCCAGGAGACCCAGTACTTC
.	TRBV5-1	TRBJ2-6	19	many	CASRPGGGQSNSGANVLTF	TGCGCCAGCAGGCCCGGTGGGGGGCAATCCAACTCTGGGGCCAACGTCCTGACTTTC
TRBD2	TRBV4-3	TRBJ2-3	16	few	CASSQGKGGLADTQYF	TGCGCCAGCAGCCAAGGAAAAGGGGGACTAGCAGATACGCAGTATTTT
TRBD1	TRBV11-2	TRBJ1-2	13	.	CASASPGTDGYTF	TGTGCCAGCGCCTCGCCCGGGACAGATGGCTACACATTC
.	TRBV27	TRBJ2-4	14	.	CASTDIGGREIQYF	TGTGCCAGCACTGACATTGGGGGGCGCGAGATTCAGTACTTC
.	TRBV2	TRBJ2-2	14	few	CASREGPRTGELFF	TGTGCCAGCCGCGAAGGACCGCGAACCGGGGAGCTGTTTTTT
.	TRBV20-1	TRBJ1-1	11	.	CSGGTNTEAFF	TGCAGTGGAGGTACGAACACTGAAGCTTTCTTT
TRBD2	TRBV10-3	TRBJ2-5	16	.	CAIAARTSGGRETQYF	TGTGCCATCGCAGCCCGAACTAGCGGGGGGCGGGAGACCCAGTACTTC
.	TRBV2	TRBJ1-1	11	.	CASSENDQAFF	TGTGCCAGCAGTGAAAACGATCAAGCTTTCTTT
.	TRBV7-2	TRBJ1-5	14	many	CASSLAPSNQPQHF	TGTGCCAGCAGCTTAGCCCCCAGCAATCAGCCCCAGCATTTT
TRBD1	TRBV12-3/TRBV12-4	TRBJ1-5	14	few	CASSHGQANQPQHF	TGTGCCAGCAGTCACGGACAGGCAAATCAGCCCCAGCATTTT
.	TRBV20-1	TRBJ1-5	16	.	CSAQTRDAGSNQPQHF	TGCAGTGCCCAAACCCGGGACGCAGGGTCCAATCAGCCCCAGCATTTT
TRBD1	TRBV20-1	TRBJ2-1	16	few	CSARGPTGDHYNEQFF	TGCAGTGCTAGAGGTCCGACAGGGGACCACTACAATGAGCAGTTCTTC
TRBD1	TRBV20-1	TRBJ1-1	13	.	CSATDRVNTEAFF	TGCAGTGCTACGGACAGGGTGAACACTGAAGCTTTCTTT
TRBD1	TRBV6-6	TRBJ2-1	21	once	CASSPQQGARSSSSSYNEQFF	TGTGCCAGCAGTCCCCAACAGGGGGCGCGCTCATCATCGAGCTCCTACAATGAGCAGTTCTTC
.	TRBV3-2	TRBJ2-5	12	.	CASSQDEETQYF	TGTGCCAGCAGCCAAGATGAGGAGACCCAGTACTTC
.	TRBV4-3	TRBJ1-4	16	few	CASSHPPGITPEKLFF	TGCGCCAGCAGCCACCCGCCCGGCATTACCCCTGAAAAACTGTTTTTT
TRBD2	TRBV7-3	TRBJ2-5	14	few	CASSARGGRETQYF	TGTGCCAGCAGCGCTCGGGGGGGCCGGGAGACCCAGTACTTC
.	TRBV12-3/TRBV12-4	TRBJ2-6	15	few	CASRPTGSGANVLTF	TGTGCCAGCAGACCGACGGGCTCTGGGGCCAACGTCCTGACTTTC
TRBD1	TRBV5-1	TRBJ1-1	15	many	CASSLDRGPNTEAFF	TGCGCCAGCAGCCTGGACAGGGGCCCGAACACTGAAGCTTTCTTT
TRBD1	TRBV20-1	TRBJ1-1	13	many	CSVQGGASTEAFF	TGCAGTGTCCAAGGGGGCGCGAGCACTGAAGCTTTCTTT
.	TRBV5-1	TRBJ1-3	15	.	CASSLGSFSGNTIYF	TGCGCCAGCAGCTTGGGAAGTTTCTCTGGAAACACCATATATTTT
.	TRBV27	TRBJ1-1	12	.	CASVDFWREAFF	TGTGCCAGTGTGGACTTCTGGAGGGAAGCTTTCTTT
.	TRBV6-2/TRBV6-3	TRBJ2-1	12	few	CASSYPYNEQFF	TGTGCCAGCAGTTACCCCTACAATGAGCAGTTCTTC
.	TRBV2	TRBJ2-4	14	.	CASKMGGQLNIQYF	TGTGCCAGCAAGATGGGAGGCCAGCTAAACATTCAGTACTTC
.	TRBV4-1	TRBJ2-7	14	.	CASSHPAGAYEQYF	TGCGCCAGCAGCCACCCGGCGGGCGCATACGAGCAGTACTTC
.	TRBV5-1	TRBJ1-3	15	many	CASSSGGSPGNTIYF	TGCGCCAGCAGCTCGGGGGGATCGCCTGGAAACACCATATATTTT
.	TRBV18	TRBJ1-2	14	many	CASSPREFNYGYTF	TGTGCCAGCTCACCTCGGGAGTTTAACTATGGCTACACCTTC
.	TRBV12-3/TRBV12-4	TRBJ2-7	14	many	CASKTRDWASEQYF	TGTGCCAGCAAAACCCGGGACTGGGCCTCCGAGCAGTACTTC
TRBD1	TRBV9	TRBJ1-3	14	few	CASSGVGQLNTIYF	TGTGCCAGCAGCGGGGTGGGACAGCTAAACACCATATATTTT
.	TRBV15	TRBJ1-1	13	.	CATSRQGNTEAFF	TGTGCCACCAGCAGACAGGGGAACACTGAAGCTTTCTTT
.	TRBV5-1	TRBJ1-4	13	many	CASSHPGNEKLFF	TGCGCCAGCAGCCACCCGGGAAATGAAAAACTGTTTTTT
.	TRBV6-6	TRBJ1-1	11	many	CASSELGVAFF	TGTGCCAGCAGTGAACTGGGCGTAGCTTTCTTT
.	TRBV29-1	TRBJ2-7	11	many	CSASASYEQYF	TGCAGCGCCTCGGCCTCCTACGAGCAGTACTTC
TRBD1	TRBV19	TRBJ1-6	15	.	CASSPGQGTHSPLHF	TGTGCCAGTAGTCCCGGACAGGGGACACATTCACCCCTCCACTTT
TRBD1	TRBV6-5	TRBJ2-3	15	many	CASSYSGRGRYTQYF	TGTGCCAGCAGTTACAGTGGCAGGGGGCGATATACGCAGTATTTT
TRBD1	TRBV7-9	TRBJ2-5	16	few	CASSPGDRGQQETQYF	TGTGCCAGCAGCCCCGGGGACAGGGGGCAGCAAGAGACCCAGTACTTC
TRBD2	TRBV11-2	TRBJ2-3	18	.	CASSLGSQSGGSTDTQYF	TGTGCCAGCAGCTTAGGCAGTCAAAGCGGGGGGAGCACAGATACGCAGTATTTT
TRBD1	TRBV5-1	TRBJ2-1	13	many	CASSFPGGNEQFF	TGCGCCAGCAGCTTCCCAGGGGGTAATGAGCAGTTCTTC
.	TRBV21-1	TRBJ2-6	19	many	CASSKATGSPLSGANVLTF	TGTGCCAGCAGCAAAGCCACAGGGAGCCCCCTCTCTGGGGCCAACGTCCTGACTTTC
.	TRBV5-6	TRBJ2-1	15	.	CASSLRGEGYNEQFF	TGTGCCAGCAGCTTGCGGGGCGAGGGGTACAATGAGCAGTTCTTC
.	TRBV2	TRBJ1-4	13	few	CASGGRANEKLFF	TGTGCCAGCGGGGGACGGGCGAATGAAAAACTGTTTTTT
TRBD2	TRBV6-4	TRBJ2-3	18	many	CASSRPSGGVPQSDTQYF	TGTGCCAGCAGCCGTCCTAGCGGGGGGGTTCCCCAGTCAGATACGCAGTATTTT
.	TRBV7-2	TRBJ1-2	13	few	CASSERGINGYTF	TGTGCCAGCAGCGAGAGGGGGATTAATGGCTACACCTTC
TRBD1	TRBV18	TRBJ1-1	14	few	CASSPQGAQTEAFF	TGTGCCAGCTCACCTCAGGGGGCGCAGACTGAAGCTTTCTTT
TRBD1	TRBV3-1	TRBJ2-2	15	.	CASSRQGVGTGELFF	TGTGCCAGCAGCCGACAGGGAGTGGGAACCGGGGAGCTGTTTTTT
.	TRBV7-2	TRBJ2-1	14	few	CASSLVGRVNEQFF	TGTGCCAGCAGCTTAGTAGGTAGGGTCAATGAGCAGTTCTTC